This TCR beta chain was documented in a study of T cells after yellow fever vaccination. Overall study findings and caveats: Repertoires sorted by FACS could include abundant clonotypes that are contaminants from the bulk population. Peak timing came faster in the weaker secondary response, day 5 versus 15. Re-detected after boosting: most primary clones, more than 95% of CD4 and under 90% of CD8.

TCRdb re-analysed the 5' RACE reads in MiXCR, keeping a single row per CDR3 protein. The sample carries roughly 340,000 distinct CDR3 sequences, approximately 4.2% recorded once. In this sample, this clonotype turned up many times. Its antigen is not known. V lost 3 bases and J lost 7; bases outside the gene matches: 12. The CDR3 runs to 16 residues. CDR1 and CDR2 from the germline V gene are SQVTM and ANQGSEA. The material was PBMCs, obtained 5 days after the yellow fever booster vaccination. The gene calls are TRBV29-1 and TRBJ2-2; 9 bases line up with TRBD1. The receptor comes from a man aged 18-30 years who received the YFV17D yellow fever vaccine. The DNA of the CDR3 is TGCAGCGTTGACACCGGGACAGGGAATTGGGGCGGGGAGCTGTTTTTT. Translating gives CSVDTGTGNWGGELFF.